This TCR beta chain was documented in a study of cytomegalovirus exposure and HLA in healthy donors. As concerns this clone: Its antigen is currently unknown.

The study, taken as a whole, reports: Other equally common chains were less clonally expanded than HLA-associated TCR beta chains, a later analysis showed. The later analysis indicated that the majority of CMV-associated TCR beta chains appeared HLA-restricted. Some V segments, including TRBV6-2 and TRBV6-3, were excluded as indistinguishable.

CDR1 is SSHAT and CDR2 is FNYEAQ in the germline V gene (reference sequence). V lost 2 bases and J 3 bases, leaving 8 bases between the germline ends. The CDR3 covers 13 residues. PCR amplification relied on 60 Vbeta primers (plus 13 Jbeta primers). Libraries were prepared by immunoSEQ multiplex PCR; TCRdb keeps only in-frame clonotypes and omits some of them. The sample carries over 150,000 clones, around 77% recorded once. The chain recombines TRBV7-7 with TRBJ2-7, with D hard to call. Material for sequencing was PBMCs. The clonotype was recovered from a woman aged 25 to 39 in good health and CMV-seronegative. CDR3 protein: CASSLLGSYEQYF. The CDR3 DNA follows: TGTGCCAGCAGCTTACTCGGTAGCTACGAGCAGTACTTC. Full variable domain (rest looked up from reference TRBV7-7 and TRBJ2-7): GAGVSQSPRYKVTKRGQDVTLRCDPISSHATLYWYQQALGQGPEFLTYFNYEAQPDKSGLPSDRFSAERPEGSISTLTIQRTEQRDSAMYRCASSLLGSYEQYFGPGTRLTVT.